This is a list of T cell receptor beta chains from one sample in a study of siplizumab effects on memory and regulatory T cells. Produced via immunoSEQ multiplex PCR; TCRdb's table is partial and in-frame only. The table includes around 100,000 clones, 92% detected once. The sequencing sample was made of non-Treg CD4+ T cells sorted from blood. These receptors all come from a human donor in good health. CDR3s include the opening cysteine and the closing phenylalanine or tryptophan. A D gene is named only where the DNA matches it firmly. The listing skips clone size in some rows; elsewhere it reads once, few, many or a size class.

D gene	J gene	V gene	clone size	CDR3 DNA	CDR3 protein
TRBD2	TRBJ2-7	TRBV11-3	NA	TGTGCCAGCAGCAGCGGCGGAGCGGGGGTCTACGAGCAGTACTTC	CASSSGGAGVYEQYF
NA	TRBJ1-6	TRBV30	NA	TGTGCCTGGGGGGGTCTAGATTCACCCCTCCACTTT	CAWGGLDSPLHF
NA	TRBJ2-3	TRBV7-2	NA	TGTGCCAGCAGCTTATCAATGGTCGGAGATACGCAGTATTTT	CASSLSMVGDTQYF
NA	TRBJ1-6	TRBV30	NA	TGTGCCTGGAGTCAGGGAACAGCAAACTCCTATAATTCACCCCTCCACTTT	CAWSQGTANSYNSPLHF
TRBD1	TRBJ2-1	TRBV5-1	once	TGCGCCAGTCATGGACAGGGCGAAAATGAGCAGTTCTTC	CASHGQGENEQFF
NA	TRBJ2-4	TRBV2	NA	TGTGCCAGCTGGGAAGAATGGGTCGTTGGGAACATTCAGTACTTC	CASWEEWVVGNIQYF
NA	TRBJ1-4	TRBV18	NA	TGTGCCAGCACGGACAGTGCAACTAATGAAAAACTGTTTTTT	CASTDSATNEKLFF
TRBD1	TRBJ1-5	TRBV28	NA	TGTGCCAGCAGTTCGGGACAGGGGGCTGCTCAGCCCCAGCATTTT	CASSSGQGAAQPQHF
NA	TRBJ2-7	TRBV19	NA	TGTGCCAGTAGTATCGGGCTAGCCCCCTCCTACGAGCAGTACTTC	CASSIGLAPSYEQYF
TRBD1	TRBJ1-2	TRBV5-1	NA	TGCGCCAGCAGCTTGGAGGGGACAGGGGACTATGGCTACACCTTC	CASSLEGTGDYGYTF
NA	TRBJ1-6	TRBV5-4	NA	TGTGCCAGCAGCTCGGGGGGGCGCGGCTCCTATAATTCACCCCTCCACTTT	CASSSGGRGSYNSPLHF
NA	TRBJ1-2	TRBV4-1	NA	TGCGCCAGCAGCCAAGAAGAGGTAACGGGCGGCTACACCTTC	CASSQEEVTGGYTF
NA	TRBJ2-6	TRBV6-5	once	TGTGCCAGCAGTAGCCTAGGCTCTGGGGCCAACGTCCTGACTTTC	CASSSLGSGANVLTF
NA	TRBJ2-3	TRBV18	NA	TGTGCCAGCTCACTGCAACTCGGAACAGATACGCAGTATTTT	CASSLQLGTDTQYF
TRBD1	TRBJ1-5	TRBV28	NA	TGTGCCAGCTCGGGACAGGGCTATCAGCCCCAGCATTTT	CASSGQGYQPQHF
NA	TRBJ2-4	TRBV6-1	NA	TGTGCCAGCAGTGATAGCCAAAACATTCAGTACTTC	CASSDSQNIQYF